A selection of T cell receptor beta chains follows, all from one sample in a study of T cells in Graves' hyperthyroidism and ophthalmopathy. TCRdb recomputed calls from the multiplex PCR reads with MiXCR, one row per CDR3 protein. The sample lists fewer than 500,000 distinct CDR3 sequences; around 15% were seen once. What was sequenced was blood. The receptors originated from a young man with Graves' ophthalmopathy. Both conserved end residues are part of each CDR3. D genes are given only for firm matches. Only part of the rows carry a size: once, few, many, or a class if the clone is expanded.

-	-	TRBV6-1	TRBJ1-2	TGTGCCAGCAGTGAAGCCCGGAACCTTAAAGGCTACACCTTC	CASSEARNLKGYTF
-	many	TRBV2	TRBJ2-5	TGTGCCAGCAGTGAAGGACGGCTCCAAGAGACCCAGTACTTC	CASSEGRLQETQYF
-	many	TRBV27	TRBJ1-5	TGTGCCAGCGGACACAAGAATAGCAATCAGCCCCAGCATTTT	CASGHKNSNQPQHF
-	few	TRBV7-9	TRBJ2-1	TGTGCCAGCAGCTTGGACGCTGGAAGCTCCTACAATGAGCAGTTCTTC	CASSLDAGSSYNEQFF
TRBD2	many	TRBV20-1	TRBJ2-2	TGCAGTGCTGGGCTAGCGGGAGGTATCGCCGGGGAGCTGTTTTTT	CSAGLAGGIAGELFF
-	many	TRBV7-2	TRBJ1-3	TGTGCCAGCAGCTTCAGTGACTCTGGAAACACCATATATTTT	CASSFSDSGNTIYF
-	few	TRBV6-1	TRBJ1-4	TGTGCCAGCAGTCCCAAGGAAAGGGGGAATGAAAAACTGTTTTTT	CASSPKERGNEKLFF
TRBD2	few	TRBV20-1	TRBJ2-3	TGCAGTGCTAGCCCCCAGCGGGGGGCCTCTAGCACAGATACGCAGTATTTT	CSASPQRGASSTDTQYF
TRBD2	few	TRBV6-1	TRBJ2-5	TGTGCCAGCAGTGATTGGATTAGCGGGGGTGGGGAGACCCAGTACTTC	CASSDWISGGGETQYF
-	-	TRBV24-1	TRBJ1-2	TGTGCCACCAGTGATTCCCAGGTTTATGGCTACACCTTC	CATSDSQVYGYTF
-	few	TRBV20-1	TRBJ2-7	TGCAGTGCTAGAGACAGGGGCCTATGGGAGCAGTACTTC	CSARDRGLWEQYF
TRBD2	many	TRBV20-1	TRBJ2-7	TGCAGTGCTAGAGATATGTCGCGGGAGTGGGAGCAGTACTTC	CSARDMSREWEQYF
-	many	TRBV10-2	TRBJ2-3	TGCGCCAGCAGTGAGTCGGGGGTTTTGGTAGATACGCAGTATTTT	CASSESGVLVDTQYF
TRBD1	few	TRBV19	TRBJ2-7	TGTGCCAGTAGTATAGGAGCCGGACAGGGTTACGAGCAGTACTTC	CASSIGAGQGYEQYF
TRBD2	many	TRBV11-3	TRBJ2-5	TGTGCCAGCAGCTCTCGACTAGCGGGGGAACAAGAGACCCAGTACTTC	CASSSRLAGEQETQYF